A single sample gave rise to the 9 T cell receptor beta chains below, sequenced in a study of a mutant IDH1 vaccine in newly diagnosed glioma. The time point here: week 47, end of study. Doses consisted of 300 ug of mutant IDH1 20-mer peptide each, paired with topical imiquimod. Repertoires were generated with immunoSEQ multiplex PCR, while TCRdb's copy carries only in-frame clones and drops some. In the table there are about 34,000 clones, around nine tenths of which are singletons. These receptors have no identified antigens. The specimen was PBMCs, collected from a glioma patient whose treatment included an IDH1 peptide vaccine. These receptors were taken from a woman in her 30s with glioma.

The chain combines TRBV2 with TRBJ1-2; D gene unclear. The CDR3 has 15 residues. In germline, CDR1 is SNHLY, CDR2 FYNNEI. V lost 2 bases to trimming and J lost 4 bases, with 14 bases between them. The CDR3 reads CASSERFSSSYGYTF. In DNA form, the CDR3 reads TGTGCCAGCAGTGAAAGGTTTAGCAGTTCCTATGGCTACACCTTC.

CDR3 bases: TGTGCCACCACATACAGGGGCGGAACCTACGAGCAGTACTTC. Its protein is CATTYRGGTYEQYF. This chain uses TRBV6-1 with TRBJ2-7; 7 bases map to TRBD1. This CDR3 has 14 residues. The J segment lost 2 bases and the V segment lost 10 bases, leaving 11 bases of the junction unmatched. The germline V gene has CDR1 MNHNS and CDR2 SASEGT.

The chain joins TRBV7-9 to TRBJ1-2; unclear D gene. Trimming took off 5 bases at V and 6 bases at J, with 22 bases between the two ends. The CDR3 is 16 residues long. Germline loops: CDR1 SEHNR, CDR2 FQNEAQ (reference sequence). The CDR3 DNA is TGTGCCAGCAGCATACCCTCGACGGGAATCGCGGATGGCTACACCTTC. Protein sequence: CASSIPSTGIADGYTF.

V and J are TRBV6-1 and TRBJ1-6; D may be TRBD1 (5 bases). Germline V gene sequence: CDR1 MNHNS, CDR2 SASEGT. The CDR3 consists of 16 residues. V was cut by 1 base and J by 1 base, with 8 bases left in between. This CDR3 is CASSEGDGSYNSPLHF. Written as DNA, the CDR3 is TGTGCCAGCAGTGAAGGGGACGGTTCCTATAATTCACCCCTCCACTTT.

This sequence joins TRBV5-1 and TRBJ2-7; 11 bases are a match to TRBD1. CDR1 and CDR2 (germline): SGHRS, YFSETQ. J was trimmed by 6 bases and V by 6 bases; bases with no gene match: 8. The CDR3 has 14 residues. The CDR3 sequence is CASTGPGTGGEQYF. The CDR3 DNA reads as TGCGCCAGCACTGGACCCGGGACAGGGGGCGAGCAGTACTTC.

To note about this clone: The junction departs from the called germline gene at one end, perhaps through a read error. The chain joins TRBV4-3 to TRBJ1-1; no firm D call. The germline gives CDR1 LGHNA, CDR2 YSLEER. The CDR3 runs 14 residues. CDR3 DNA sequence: TGCGCCAGCACCCAATTCATACAGAACACTGAAGCTTTCTTT. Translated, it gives CASTQFIQNTEAFF.

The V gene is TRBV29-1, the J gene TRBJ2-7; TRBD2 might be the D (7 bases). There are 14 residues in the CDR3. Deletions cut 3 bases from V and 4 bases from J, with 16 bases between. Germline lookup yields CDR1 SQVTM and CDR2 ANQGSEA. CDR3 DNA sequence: TGCAGCGTTGATGGGGGGGCTGGAACTTACGAGCAGTACTTC. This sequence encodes CSVDGGAGTYEQYF.

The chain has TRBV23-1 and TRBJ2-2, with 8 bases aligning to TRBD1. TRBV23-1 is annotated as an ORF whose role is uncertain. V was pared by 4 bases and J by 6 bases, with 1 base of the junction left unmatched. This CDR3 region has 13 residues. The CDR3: CASSLQGAGELFF. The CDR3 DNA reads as TGCGCCAGCAGTCTACAGGGGGCCGGGGAGCTGTTTTTT.

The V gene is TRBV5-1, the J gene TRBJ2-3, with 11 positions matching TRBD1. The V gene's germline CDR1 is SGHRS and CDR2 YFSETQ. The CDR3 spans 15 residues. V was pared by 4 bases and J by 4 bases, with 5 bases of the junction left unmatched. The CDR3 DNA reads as TGCGCCAGCAGCACCGGGACAGGGGGGCCAGATACGCAGTATTTT. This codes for CASSTGTGGPDTQYF.